The following is a T cell receptor (beta chain) sequence with its context. Its antigen is still unknown. No base-level quality is on record; no much larger clone is a single base apart. Including cysteine and phenylalanine, the CDR3 has 15 amino acids. Only CDR3 DNA remains: 45 bases, in frame from the first base. V loses 1 base of germline sequence and J loses 2 bases, and the interval between the two ends is 12 bases. CDR1 and CDR2, looked up from the germline V gene (reference sequence), are GTSNPN and SVGIG. This sample is drawn from a study of blood T cell repertoires in COVID-19 (dated by TCRdb to about 2020). With respect to the entire study: Samples from collaborators originated in the United States, Italy and Spain and spanned both the acute and convalescent phases of COVID-19. Samples came from the ongoing ImmuneRACE study (first 160 participants) plus 1,254 subjects from 6 global collaborators. The material from the prospective study consisted of cDNA or gDNA derived from T cells, B-cell-depleted T cells, or PBMCs. HLA class I and class II types, where available, came from metadata supplied by the sample provider rather than from assay-based typing. A de-identified subject ID, COVID-19 status, age in years and sex were almost always included in the sample metadata. Subjects who had been exposed to COVID-19, were actively infected with it, or had recovered from it provided the deeply sampled blood TCRbeta repertoires that made up the dataset. The repertoires were made available in a free public database intended to serve as a resource for research on the immune response to SARS-CoV-2.

At one collaborating source in Seattle, patients were enrolled during active infection and were followed longitudinally through the course of disease. Collaborating institutions collected whole blood in K2EDTA tubes following their own protocols. For TCRbeta analysis, collaborators shipped samples as frozen whole blood, isolated PBMCs, or DNA extracted from either of those sample types. Study-wide findings and limitations: Clinical and demographic metadata were provided uncurated, with the amount varying by source and participant.

TCRbeta CDR3 regions were amplified from genomic DNA by means of the immunoSEQ Assay, a bias-controlled multiplex PCR. As for how the authors treated the data: Nucleated cell counts per sample were estimated from amplification of reference gene primers within the assay. Sequence reads were collapsed and filtered to measure the absolute abundance of every unique TCRbeta CDR3 rearrangement. For each sample, productive Simpson clonality was calculated as the square root of Simpson's diversity index over productive rearrangements. Entries here come from immuneACCESS through TCRdb and include only in-frame sequences with V and J called. Some clones fail to appear in such tables; in the studies checked, an unresolved V gene covers under half of the shortfall, and the cause of the remainder is unknown. Clone size and the V and J calls come from that table; the DNA yielded D and trimming. The sample table lists 150,000 to 200,000 clones, approximately 87% of them with a count of one. The ten largest clones add up to over 9% of the sample.

The rearranged chain carries TRBV30 and TRBJ1-5; TRBD1 is possibly the D segment (5 matching bases). The sequence was obtained from a woman aged 70-85 years with COVID-19, enrolled during active disease. Sequencing was carried out using peripheral blood. CDR3 protein: CAWSEGRIGNQPQHF. The DNA sequence is TGTGCCTGGAGTGAGGGGCGTATTGGCAATCAGCCCCAGCATTTT. Here the CDR3 is joined to the reference TRBV30 and TRBJ1-5 genes, and the full variable domain is: SQTIHQWPATLVQPVGSPLSLECTVEGTSNPNLYWYRQAAGRGLQLLFYSVGIGQISSEVPQNLSASRPQDRQFILSSKKLLLSDSGFYLCAWSEGRIGNQPQHFGDGTRLSIL.